This is a list of T cell receptor beta chains from one sample in a study of T cell clonotyping in hematopoietic cell transplantation. Clones were sequenced by immunoSEQ multiplex PCR, and TCRdb holds only the in-frame ones, with some missing. The repertoire holds some 30,000 clones, with under 95% as singletons. The sequencing here drew on peripheral blood mononuclear cells, taken before stem cell transplant. These receptors were collected from a man between 45 and 60 years old with acute myeloid leukemia. Some clones in this sample may be carry-over from other donors' samples. The CDR3 runs from the conserved cysteine through the conserved F or W. The D gene is left open where the match is weak. Clone sizes are given selectively: once, few, many, or a class where the clone is expanded.

>.|TRBD2|TRBV2|TRBJ2-1
CASNVGGSVYNEQFF
TGTGCCAGCAATGTGGGCGGGAGTGTTTACAATGAGCAGTTCTTC
>.|TRBD2|TRBV30|TRBJ2-1
CAWTGLAEQFF
TGTGCCTGGACAGGACTAGCAGAGCAGTTCTTC
>.|.|TRBV11-3|TRBJ2-7
CASSKRDGAYEQYF
TGTGCCAGCAGCAAAAGGGACGGAGCCTACGAGCAGTACTTC
>.|.|TRBV15|TRBJ1-3
CATSQQGGGNTIYF
TGTGCCACCAGCCAGCAGGGTGGTGGAAACACCATATATTTT
>few|.|TRBV30|TRBJ1-1
CAWSVQGNTEAFF
TGTGCCTGGAGTGTACAGGGGAACACTGAAGCTTTCTTT
>.|.|TRBV5-1|TRBJ2-7
CASSLSSGGYEQYF
TGCGCCAGCAGCTTGAGTTCAGGAGGCTACGAGCAGTACTTC
>once|.|TRBV21-1|TRBJ1-1
CASSKGRTYTEAFF
TGTGCCAGCAGCAAAGGCAGGACCTACACTGAAGCTTTCTTT
>.|TRBD1|TRBV28|TRBJ1-6
CASSVGQGVSPLHF
TGTGCCAGCAGTGTCGGACAGGGAGTCTCACCCCTCCACTTT
>.|TRBD1|TRBV2|TRBJ1-3
CASGRDSGNTIYF
TGTGCCAGCGGAAGGGACAGCGGAAACACCATATATTTT
>.|.|TRBV20-1|TRBJ2-3
CSASPTDTQYF
TGCAGTGCTAGTCCGACGGATACGCAGTATTTT
>.|.|TRBV27|TRBJ1-2
CASSQANYGYTF
TGTGCCAGCTCACAGGCTAACTATGGCTACACCTTC
>.|.|TRBV5-1|TRBJ1-4
CASSLVGEGELFF
TGCGCCAGCAGCTTGGTTGGGGAGGGGGAACTGTTTTTT
>.|.|TRBV5-1|TRBJ1-5
CASSPATGSNQPQHF
TGCGCCAGCAGCCCGGCGACGGGGAGCAATCAGCCCCAGCATTTT
>.|.|TRBV10-3|TRBJ1-5
CAAATDGSNQPQHF
TGTGCCGCCGCGACAGACGGGAGCAATCAGCCCCAGCATTTT
>.|TRBD2|TRBV5-4|TRBJ2-3
CASRFLLAQDTQYF
TGTGCCAGCAGATTTCTACTAGCGCAAGATACGCAGTATTTT
>once|.|TRBV6-5|TRBJ1-3
CASRYTGTSGNTIYF
TGTGCCAGCAGATACACAGGCACGTCTGGAAACACCATATATTTT
>.|TRBD2|TRBV10-3|TRBJ2-3
CAISPGTSGTDTQYF
TGTGCCATCAGTCCCGGGACTAGCGGGACTGATACGCAGTATTTT
>.|.|TRBV7-2|TRBJ2-7
CASSLAPRKGLAAYEQYF
TGTGCCAGCAGCTTAGCGCCACGGAAGGGCCTCGCCGCCTACGAGCAGTACTTC
>.|.|TRBV5-1|TRBJ2-3
CASSDTDTQYF
TGCGCCAGCAGCGACACAGATACGCAGTATTTT
>once|TRBD2|TRBV7-2|TRBJ2-7
CASSRTSGISYEQYF
TGTGCCAGCAGCCGGACTAGCGGGATCTCCTACGAGCAGTACTTC
>.|.|TRBV2|TRBJ2-7
CASSPWGGRLYEQYF
TGTGCCAGCAGTCCCTGGGGGGGGCGGCTCTACGAGCAGTACTTC
>.|TRBD2|TRBV7-2|TRBJ2-2
CASSWRAGANTGELFF
TGTGCCAGCAGCTGGAGAGCGGGGGCCAACACCGGGGAGCTGTTTTTT
>.|.|TRBV4-1|TRBJ2-7
CASSQPDNSYEQYF
TGCGCCAGCAGCCAACCGGACAATTCCTACGAGCAGTACTTC
>.|.|TRBV30|TRBJ2-7
CACEGIPRDEQYF
TGTGCCTGTGAGGGGATCCCTCGGGACGAGCAGTACTTC
>.|.|TRBV11-2|TRBJ2-7
CASSLELGSYEQYF
TGTGCCAGCAGCTTAGAACTGGGCTCCTACGAGCAGTACTTC
>.|.|TRBV29-1|TRBJ2-3
CSVGALVGTDTQYF
TGCAGCGTTGGGGCCCTAGTAGGCACAGATACGCAGTATTTT
>.|.|TRBV6-1|TRBJ2-7
CASSENSHYEQYF
TGTGCCAGCAGTGAGAACAGTCACTACGAGCAGTACTTC
>.|.|TRBV7-2|TRBJ2-7
CASSLEGTAYEQYF
TGTGCCAGCAGCTTAGAAGGGACGGCCTACGAGCAGTACTTC
>few|.|TRBV19|TRBJ1-1
CASSWTRPNTEAFF
TGTGCCAGTAGTTGGACACGGCCGAACACTGAAGCTTTCTTT
>few|.|TRBV5-6|TRBJ1-1
CASSLRGIDTEAFF
TGTGCCAGCAGCTTAAGAGGGATAGACACTGAAGCTTTCTTT
>.|.|TRBV5-6|TRBJ2-7
CASSLFTGAVSDEQYF
TGTGCCAGCAGCTTGTTCACAGGAGCTGTGAGTGACGAGCAGTACTTC
>.|TRBD1|TRBV4-3|TRBJ2-5
CASSQVGDRRETQYF
TGCGCCAGCAGCCAAGTCGGGGACAGGCGGGAGACCCAGTACTTC
>.|.|TRBV15|TRBJ2-7
CATSRVTGTSYEQYF
TGTGCCACCAGCAGGGTCACAGGGACTTCCTACGAGCAGTACTTC
>once|.|TRBV5-6|TRBJ1-1
CASSLVATEAFF
TGTGCCAGCAGCTTGGTGGCCACTGAAGCTTTCTTT
>.|.|TRBV30|TRBJ2-3
CAWSWADTQYF
TGTGCCTGGAGTTGGGCAGATACGCAGTATTTT
>once|TRBD1|TRBV23-1|TRBJ2-7
CASSQHEDRSSSYEQYF
TGCGCCAGCAGTCAGCACGAGGACAGGTCCTCGTCCTACGAGCAGTACTTC
>once|TRBD1|TRBV28|TRBJ1-2
CASSLSVAGGGYTF
TGTGCCAGCAGTTTATCCGTGGCAGGGGGTGGCTACACCTTC
>.|.|TRBV5-5|TRBJ1-4
CASSDRGGREKLFF
TGTGCCAGCAGCGACCGCGGGGGCAGAGAAAAACTGTTTTTT
>once|.|TRBV29-1|TRBJ1-1
CSGVQGMNTEAFF
TGCAGCGGCGTACAGGGAATGAACACTGAAGCTTTCTTT
>few|TRBD1|TRBV6-5|TRBJ1-4
CASRTDRGRGEKLFF
TGTGCCAGCAGAACGGACAGGGGGCGTGGGGAAAAACTGTTTTTT